At least ten counts were recorded for the clone carrying this T cell receptor (beta chain). This sample stems from a study of Graves' ophthalmopathy and Graves' hyperthyroidism. As for the study in general: Prior to any treatment, peripheral blood was collected at the time of initial diagnosis.

From RNA, the CDR3 regions of TCR beta chains were amplified and sequenced. RT-PCR with HTBI primers came first, then second-round multiplex PCR. TCRdb analysed the multiplex PCR reads with MiXCR anew, one entry per CDR3 protein. The data contain approximately 410,000 distinct CDR3 sequences, 15% to 19% of them singletons. The CDR3 is 14 residues long. Trimming pared 0 bases from V and 5 bases from J, leaving 11 bases between. Germline V gives CDR1 SGHAT, CDR2 FQNNGV. This chain connects TRBV11-2 to TRBJ2-7; D is possibly TRBD2 (5 bases). The sequenced material came from peripheral blood. The clonotype was recovered from a young woman with stable Graves' hyperthyroidism. The CDR3 DNA reads as TGTGCCAGCAGCTTAGATAGAGGAGGCCACGAGCAGTACTTC. This encodes CASSLDRGGHEQYF.